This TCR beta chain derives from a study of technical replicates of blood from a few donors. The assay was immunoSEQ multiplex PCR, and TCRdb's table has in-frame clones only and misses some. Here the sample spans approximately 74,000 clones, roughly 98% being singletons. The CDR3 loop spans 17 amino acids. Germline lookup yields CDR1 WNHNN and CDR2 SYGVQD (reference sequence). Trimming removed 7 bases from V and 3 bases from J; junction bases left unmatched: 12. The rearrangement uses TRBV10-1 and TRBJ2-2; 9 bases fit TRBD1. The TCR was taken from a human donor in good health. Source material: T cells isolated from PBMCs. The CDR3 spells CASMGPRQGVYTGELFF. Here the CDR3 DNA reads TGCGCCAGCATGGGCCCGCGACAGGGGGTCTACACCGGGGAGCTGTTTTTT.